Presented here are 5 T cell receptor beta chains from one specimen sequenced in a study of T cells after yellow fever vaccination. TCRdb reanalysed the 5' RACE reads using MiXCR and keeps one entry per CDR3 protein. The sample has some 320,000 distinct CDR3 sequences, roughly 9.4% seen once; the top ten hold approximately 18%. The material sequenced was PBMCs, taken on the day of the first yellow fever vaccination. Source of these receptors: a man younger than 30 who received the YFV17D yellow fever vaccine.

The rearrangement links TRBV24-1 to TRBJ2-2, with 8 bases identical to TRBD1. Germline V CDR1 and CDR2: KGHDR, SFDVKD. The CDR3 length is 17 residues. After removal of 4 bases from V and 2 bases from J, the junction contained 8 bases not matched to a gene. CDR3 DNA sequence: TGTGCCACCAGTGACCCCGGGGGACAGGACAACACCGGGGAGCTGTTTTTT. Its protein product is CATSDPGGQDNTGELFF.

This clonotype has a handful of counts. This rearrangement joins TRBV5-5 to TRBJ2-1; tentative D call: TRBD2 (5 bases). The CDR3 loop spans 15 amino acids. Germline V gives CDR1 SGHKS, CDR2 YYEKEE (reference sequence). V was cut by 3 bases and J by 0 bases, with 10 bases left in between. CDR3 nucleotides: TGTGCCAGCAGCTCCGGGGTAAACTCCTACAATGAGCAGTTCTTC. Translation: CASSSGVNSYNEQFF.

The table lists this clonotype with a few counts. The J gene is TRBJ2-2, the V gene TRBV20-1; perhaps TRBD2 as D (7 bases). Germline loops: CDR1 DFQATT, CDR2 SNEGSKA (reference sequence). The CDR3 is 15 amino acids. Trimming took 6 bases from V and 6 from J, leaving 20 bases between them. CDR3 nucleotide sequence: TGCAGTGCCTCTGGGGGGGCGTCAGCTCCCGGGGAGCTGTTTTTT. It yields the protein CSASGGASAPGELFF.

CDR3 amino acids: CASSQLAGADTQYF. CDR3 sequence (DNA): TGTGCCAGCAGTCAGCTAGCGGGGGCTGATACGCAGTATTTT. This chain connects TRBV6-5 to TRBJ2-3, with TRBD2 matching over 10 bases. This CDR3 spans 14 amino acids. Germline V gene data show CDR1 as MNHEY and CDR2 as SVGAGI. The V gene end was trimmed by 5 bases and the J gene end by 6 bases; junction bases not matched to a gene: 5.

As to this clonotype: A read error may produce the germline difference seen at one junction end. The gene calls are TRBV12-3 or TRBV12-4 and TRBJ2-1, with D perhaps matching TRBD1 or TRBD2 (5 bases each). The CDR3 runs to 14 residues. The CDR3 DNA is TGTGCCAGCAGTTTAGAGGGACGGAGTGATGAGCAGATCTTC. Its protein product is CASSLEGRSDEQIF.